This T cell receptor beta chain was captured in a study of T cell responses to AZD1222 COVID-19 vaccine. This CDR3 has 16 amino acids. V lost 5 bases, J lost 3 bases, and 11 bases stayed unmatched. Germline V gene sequence: CDR1 KGHDR, CDR2 SFDVKD. Study-level findings and limits: Across the whole spike, CD4 TCRs peaked at regions 160-218 and 743-854. As reported, nearly half of all spike-specific TCRs target variant regions that are unmutated.

As for this clone: The antigen is undetermined.

The data were produced by immunoSEQ multiplex PCR, yet TCRdb's version contains in-frame clones alone and is incomplete. Of about 42,000 clones listed, 88% are singletons. This rearrangement joins TRBV24-1 to TRBJ2-7; 8 nucleotides line up with TRBD2. Sequenced here: peripheral blood, sampled 28 days after the second AZD1222 dose. The receptor comes from an adult who received the AZD1222 COVID-19 vaccine. The CDR3 bases are TGTGCCACCAGTGTGTTTCGAGCGGGGGCCAGCTACGAGCAGTACTTC. Translating gives CATSVFRAGASYEQYF.